This TCR beta chain derives from a study of beta chain features in type 1 diabetes. This clone has more than one count but fewer than ten. Its antigen is unknown. Whole-study findings and limits: Shortening of TCRB CDR3s, moderate but significant, appeared in all four CD4+ subsets of Type 1 diabetes patients.

CDR1 and CDR2 from the germline V gene are SGHRS and YFSETQ. The CDR3 loop spans 14 amino acids. The V end was cut by 2 bases, the J end by 5 bases, with 11 bases between. Expressed TCRB transcripts were sequenced because the entire RNA isolate underwent reverse transcription. Only in-frame clones appear in the TCRdb table, and some are missing; sequencing was by immunoSEQ multiplex PCR. The repertoire has about 230,000 clones, 16% of them found once; the top ten carry about 0.08%. Sequencing used naive CD4+ T cells from blood. The clonotype was recovered from a man under 40 with type 1 diabetes. This chain connects TRBV5-1 to TRBJ1-5, with D perhaps matching TRBD1 (6 bases). CDR3 region: CASSLAGGDQPQHF. CDR3 nucleotides: TGCGCCAGCAGCTTAGCGGGGGGCGATCAGCCCCAGCATTTT.